Following are 13 T cell receptor beta chains from one sample sequenced in a study of blood T cells in healthy people across ages. A J-beta primer mix and a sample-barcoded 5' primer were used in a second PCR of roughly 7 to 12 cycles. TCRdb reprocessed the 5' RACE reads via MiXCR and lists one record per CDR3 protein. The top ten clones hold about 20% of a sample with approximately 850,000 distinct CDR3 sequences, 58% of them seen once. Sequenced sample: blood. These TCRs come from a man aged 25 to 45 in good health.

The DNA for the CDR3 is TGCAGTGCTAGAGTCCCGGGACTAGGTTTTGAGCAGTTCTTC. Translation gives CSARVPGLGFEQFF. This chain joins TRBV20-1 and TRBJ2-1; 8 bases are shared with TRBD2. The CDR3 is made up of 14 amino acids. Unmatched junction bases numbered 8, after V lost 1 base and J lost 9 bases. Germline V lookup: CDR1 DFQATT, CDR2 SNEGSKA (reference sequence).

V usage is TRBV7-9 and J usage is TRBJ1-1, with 10 bases aligning to TRBD1. With 5 bases clipped from V and 4 bases from J, the junction kept 4 bases outside the gene matches. Germline CDR1 reads SEHNR; CDR2 reads FQNEAQ (reference sequence). The CDR3 totals 14 residues. CDR3 DNA sequence: TGTGCCAGCAGCGAGACAGGGGGCGTCACTGAAGCTTTCTTT. It is translated as CASSETGGVTEAFF.

This clonotype has only one observation. CDR3 in DNA: TGTGCCAGCAGTTACTCGAGTACGGGACAGTCCTACAATGAGCAGTTCTTC. Translated: CASSYSSTGQSYNEQFF. The rearrangement uses TRBV6-2 or TRBV6-3 and TRBJ2-1, with 7 bases aligning to TRBD1. Germline values: CDR1 MNHEY, CDR2 SVGEGT. With 0 bases clipped from V and 1 base from J, the junction kept 6 bases outside the gene matches. The CDR3 covers 17 residues.

The rearrangement uses TRBV6-1 and TRBJ2-7, with D maybe TRBD2 (6 bases). Trimming cost V 3 bases and J 1 base, with 13 bases left between them. Per germline, CDR1 MNHNS and CDR2 SASEGT. The CDR3 extends over 15 amino acids. The CDR3 here is CASSEGGGGSYEQYF. In DNA form, the CDR3 reads TGTGCCAGCAGTGAGGGGGGAGGAGGATCCTACGAGCAGTACTTC.

Details on this clonotype: Since a much larger clone is just one base distant, this may be a read error. The chain couples TRBV20-1 to TRBJ2-7; TRBD1 agrees at 8 bases. This CDR3 has 11 amino acids. Trimming removed 5 bases from V and 5 bases from J; junction bases left unmatched: 2. Germline V gene data show CDR1 as DFQATT and CDR2 as SNEGSKA (reference sequence). CDR3 in DNA: TGCAGTGCTTGGACAGGGAACGAGCAGTACTTC. This sequence encodes CSAWTGNEQYF.

V is TRBV6-5 and J is TRBJ2-3; no clear D gene. V was trimmed by 1 base and J by 7 bases, leaving 3 bases between them. The CDR3 runs 11 residues. Germline CDR1 reads MNHEY; CDR2 reads SVGAGI. CDR3 bases: TGTGCCAGCAGTTACTTATATACGCAGTATTTT. The encoded protein is CASSYLYTQYF.

This chain uses TRBV5-5 with TRBJ2-1; no definite D call. Germline V lookup: CDR1 SGHKS, CDR2 YYEKEE (reference sequence). Trimming took 1 base from V and 8 from J, leaving 7 bases between them. This CDR3 is 12 amino acids long. CDR3 in amino acids: CASSLLVDEQFF. For the CDR3, the DNA is TGTGCCAGCAGCTTGTTGGTCGATGAGCAGTTCTTC.

Concerning this clonotype itself: The junction shows a germline mismatch at one end, possibly a read error. The DNA of the CDR3 is TGTACCAGCAGTTTAAGGACTAGCGGGAGTGATACGCAGTATTTT. Translating it yields CTSSLRTSGSDTQYF. The chain uses TRBV11-2 and TRBJ2-3, with 13 bases fitting TRBD2. The CDR3 contains 15 residues. The V gene's germline CDR1 is SGHAT and CDR2 FQNNGV.

The rearrangement uses TRBV20-1 and TRBJ2-3; 13 bases fit TRBD2. Germline V gene sequence: CDR1 DFQATT, CDR2 SNEGSKA (reference sequence). CDR3 length: 14 residues. The J segment lost 4 bases and the V segment lost 6 bases, leaving 4 bases of the junction unmatched. The CDR3 DNA follows: TGCAGTGCCCTAACTAGCGGGAGGGCAGATACGCAGTATTTT. Residues: CSALTSGRADTQYF.

The CDR3 DNA follows: TGTGCCAGCAGTGAAGCTGAAGTCCCTACATTTTATACGCAGTATTTT. Protein product: CASSEAEVPTFYTQYF. The V gene is TRBV6-1, the J gene TRBJ2-3; D not certain. The CDR3 sequence is 16 residues long. Germline CDR1 MNHNS, CDR2 SASEGT. Trimming took off 0 bases at V and 7 bases at J, with 17 bases between the two ends.

The CDR3 spells CASSPTTGNGLYYGYTF. CDR3 bases: TGTGCCAGCAGCCCAACGACAGGGAATGGTCTCTACTATGGCTACACCTTC. The rearrangement links TRBV9 to TRBJ1-2; 7 nucleotides agree with TRBD1. This CDR3 region has 17 residues. Germline V gene data show CDR1 as SGDLS and CDR2 as YYNGEE. J was trimmed by 3 bases and V by 4 bases; bases with no gene match: 15.

The chain uses TRBV7-2 and TRBJ1-1; unclear D gene. V lost 7 bases and J 4 bases, leaving 16 bases between the germline ends. The germline CDR1 and CDR2 sequences are SGHTA and FQGNSA. The CDR3 loop spans 14 amino acids. In DNA form, the CDR3 reads TGTGCCAGCACCCTCTGGGCCAGTGGCACTGAAGCTTTCTTT. Residues: CASTLWASGTEAFF.

This clonotype occurred many times. The chain is built from TRBV6-2 or TRBV6-3 and TRBJ2-6; D perhaps matches TRBD1 (5 bases). Trimming removed 0 bases from V and 0 bases from J, with 6 bases in between. Germline V CDR1 and CDR2: MNHEY, SVGEGT. The CDR3 sequence is 16 residues long. The CDR3 DNA follows: TGTGCCAGCAGTTACTCAGGGGTCTCTGGGGCCAACGTCCTGACTTTC. This encodes CASSYSGVSGANVLTF.